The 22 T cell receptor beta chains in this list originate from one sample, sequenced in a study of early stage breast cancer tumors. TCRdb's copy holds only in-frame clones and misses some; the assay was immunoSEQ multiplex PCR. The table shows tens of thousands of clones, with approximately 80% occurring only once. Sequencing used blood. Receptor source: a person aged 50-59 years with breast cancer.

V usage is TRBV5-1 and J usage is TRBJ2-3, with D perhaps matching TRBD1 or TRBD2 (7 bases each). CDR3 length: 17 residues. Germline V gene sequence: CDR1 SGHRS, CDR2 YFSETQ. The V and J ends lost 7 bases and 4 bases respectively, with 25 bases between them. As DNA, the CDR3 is TGCGCCAGCGGACTGGGGGAGGGGGCGCGGAGTGCAGATACGCAGTATTTT. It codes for CASGLGEGARSADTQYF.

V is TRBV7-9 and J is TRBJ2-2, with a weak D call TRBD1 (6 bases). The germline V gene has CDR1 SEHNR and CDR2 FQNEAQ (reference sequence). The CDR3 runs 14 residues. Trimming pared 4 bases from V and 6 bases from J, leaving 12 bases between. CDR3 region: CASSSRDIAGELFF. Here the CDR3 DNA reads TGTGCCAGCAGCTCCCGGGACATAGCCGGGGAGCTGTTTTTT.

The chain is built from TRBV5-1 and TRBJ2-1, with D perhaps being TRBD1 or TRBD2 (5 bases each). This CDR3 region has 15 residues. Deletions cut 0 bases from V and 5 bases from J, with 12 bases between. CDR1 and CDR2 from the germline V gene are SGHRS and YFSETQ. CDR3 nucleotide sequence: TGCGCCAGCAGCTTGGAGGGACGCGCTGACAATGAGCAGTTCTTC. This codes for CASSLEGRADNEQFF.

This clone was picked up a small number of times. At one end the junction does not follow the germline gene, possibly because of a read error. The CDR3 region is CATSFRAGGTDTQYF. CDR3 DNA: TGTGCCACCAGCTTTCGAGCGGGAGGGACAGATACGCAGTATTTT. The rearrangement uses TRBV7-2 and TRBJ2-3; TRBD2 aligns across 10 bases. This CDR3 comprises 15 residues. CDR1 SGHTA and CDR2 FQGNSA come from the germline V gene.

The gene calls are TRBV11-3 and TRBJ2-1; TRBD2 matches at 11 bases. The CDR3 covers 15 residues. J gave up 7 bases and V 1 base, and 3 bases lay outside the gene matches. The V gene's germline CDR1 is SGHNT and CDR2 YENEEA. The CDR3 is CASSLVAGGPNEQFF. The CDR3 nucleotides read TGTGCCAGCAGCTTAGTAGCGGGAGGGCCAAATGAGCAGTTCTTC.

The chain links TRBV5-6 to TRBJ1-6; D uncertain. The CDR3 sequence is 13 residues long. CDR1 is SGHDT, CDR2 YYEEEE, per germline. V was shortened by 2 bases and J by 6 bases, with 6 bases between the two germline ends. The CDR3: CASSLNRNSPLHF. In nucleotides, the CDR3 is TGTGCCAGCAGCTTAAACCGTAATTCACCCCTCCACTTT.

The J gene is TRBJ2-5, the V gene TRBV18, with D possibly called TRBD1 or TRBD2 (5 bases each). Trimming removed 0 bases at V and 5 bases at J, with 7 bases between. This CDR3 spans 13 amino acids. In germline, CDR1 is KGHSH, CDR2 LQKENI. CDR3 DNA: TGTGCCAGCTCACCACCGGGGGTTGAGACCCAGTACTTC. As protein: CASSPPGVETQYF.

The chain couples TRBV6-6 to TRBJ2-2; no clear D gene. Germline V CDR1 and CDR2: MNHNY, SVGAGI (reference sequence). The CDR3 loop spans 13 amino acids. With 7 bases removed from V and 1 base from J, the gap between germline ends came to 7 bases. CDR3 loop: CASTTENTGELFF. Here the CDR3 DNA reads TGTGCCAGCACGACCGAGAACACCGGGGAGCTGTTTTTT.

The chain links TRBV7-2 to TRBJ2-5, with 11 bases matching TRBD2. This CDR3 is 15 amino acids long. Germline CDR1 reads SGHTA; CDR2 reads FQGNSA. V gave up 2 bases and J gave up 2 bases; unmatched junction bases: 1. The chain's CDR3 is CASSLRTSGQETQYF. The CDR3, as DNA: TGTGCCAGCAGCTTACGGACTAGCGGGCAAGAGACCCAGTACTTC.

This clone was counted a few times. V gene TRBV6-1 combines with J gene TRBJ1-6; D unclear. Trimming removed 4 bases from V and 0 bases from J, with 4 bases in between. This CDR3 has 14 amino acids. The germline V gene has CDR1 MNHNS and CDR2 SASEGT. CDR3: CASSVGSYNSPLHF. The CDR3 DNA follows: TGTGCCAGCAGTGTCGGCTCCTATAATTCACCCCTCCACTTT.

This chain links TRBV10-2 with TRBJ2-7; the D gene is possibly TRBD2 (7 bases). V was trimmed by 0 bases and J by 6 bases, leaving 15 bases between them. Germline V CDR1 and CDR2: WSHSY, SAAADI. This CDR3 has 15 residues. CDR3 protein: CASSESMMGGGEQYF. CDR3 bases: TGCGCCAGCAGTGAGTCGATGATGGGAGGGGGCGAGCAGTACTTC.

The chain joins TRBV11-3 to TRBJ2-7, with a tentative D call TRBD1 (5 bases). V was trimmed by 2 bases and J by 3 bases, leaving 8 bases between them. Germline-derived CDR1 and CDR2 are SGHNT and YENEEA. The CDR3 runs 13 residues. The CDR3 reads CASSLTGGYEQYF. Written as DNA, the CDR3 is TGTGCCAGCAGCTTAACAGGCGGCTACGAGCAGTACTTC.

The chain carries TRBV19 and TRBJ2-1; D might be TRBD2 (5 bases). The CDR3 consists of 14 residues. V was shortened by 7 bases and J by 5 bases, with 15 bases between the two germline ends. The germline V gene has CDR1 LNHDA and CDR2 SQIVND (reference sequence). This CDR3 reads CASTPGNPNNEQFF. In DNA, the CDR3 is TGTGCCAGTACCCCGGGAAATCCCAACAATGAGCAGTTCTTC. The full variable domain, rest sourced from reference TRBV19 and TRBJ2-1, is DGGITQSPKYLFRKEGQNVTLSCEQNLNHDAMYWYRQDPGQGLRLIYYSQIVNDFQKGDIAEGYSVSREKKESFPLTVTSAQKNPTAFYLCASTPGNPNNEQFFGPGTRLTVL.

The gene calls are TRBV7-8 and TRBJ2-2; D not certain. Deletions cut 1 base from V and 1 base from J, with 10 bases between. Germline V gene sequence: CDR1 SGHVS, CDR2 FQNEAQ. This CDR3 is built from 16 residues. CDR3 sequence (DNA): TGTGCCAGCAGCTTAGACAGCCGTTTGAACACCGGGGAGCTGTTTTTT. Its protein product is CASSLDSRLNTGELFF.

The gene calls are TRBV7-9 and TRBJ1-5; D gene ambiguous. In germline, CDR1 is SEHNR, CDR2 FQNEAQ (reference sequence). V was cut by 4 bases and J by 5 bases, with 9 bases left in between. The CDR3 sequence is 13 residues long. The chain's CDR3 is CASSSNQHQPQHF. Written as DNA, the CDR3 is TGTGCCAGCAGCTCAAACCAACATCAGCCCCAGCATTTT. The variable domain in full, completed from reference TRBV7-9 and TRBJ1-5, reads DTGVSQNPRHKITKRGQNVTFRCDPISEHNRLYWYRQTLGQGPEFLTYFQNEAQLEKSRLLSDRFSAERPKGSFSTLEIQRTEQGDSAMYLCASSSNQHQPQHFGDGTRLSIL.

The DNA for the CDR3 is TGTGCCAGCAGCTTTCTCAGCACGGTGGGCTACACCTTC. Translating it yields CASSFLSTVGYTF. The rearrangement joins TRBV5-6 to TRBJ1-2; D is undetermined. The V gene lost 2 bases and the J gene lost 8 bases, with 13 bases spanning the gap. CDR1 SGHDT and CDR2 YYEEEE come from the germline V gene. The CDR3 totals 13 residues.

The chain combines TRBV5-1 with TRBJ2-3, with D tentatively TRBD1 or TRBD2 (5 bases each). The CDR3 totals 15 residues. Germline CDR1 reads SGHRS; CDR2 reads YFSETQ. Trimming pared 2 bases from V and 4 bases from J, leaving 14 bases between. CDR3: CASSFTGTAPDTQYF. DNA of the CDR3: TGCGCCAGCAGCTTTACCGGGACGGCCCCAGATACGCAGTATTTT.

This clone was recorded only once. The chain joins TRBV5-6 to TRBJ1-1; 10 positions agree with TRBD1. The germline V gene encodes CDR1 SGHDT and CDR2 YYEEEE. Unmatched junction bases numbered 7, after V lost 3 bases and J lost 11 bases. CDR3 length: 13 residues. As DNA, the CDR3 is TGTGCCAGCAGCTCCGGGACAGGGGCAGGGGCTTTCTTT. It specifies CASSSGTGAGAFF.

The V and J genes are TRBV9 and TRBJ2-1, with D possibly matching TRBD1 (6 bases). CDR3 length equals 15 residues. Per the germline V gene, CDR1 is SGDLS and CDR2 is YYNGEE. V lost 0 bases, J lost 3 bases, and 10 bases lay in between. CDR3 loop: CASSVGPGVYNEQFF. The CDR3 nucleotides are TGTGCCAGCAGCGTAGGTCCAGGGGTCTACAATGAGCAGTTCTTC.

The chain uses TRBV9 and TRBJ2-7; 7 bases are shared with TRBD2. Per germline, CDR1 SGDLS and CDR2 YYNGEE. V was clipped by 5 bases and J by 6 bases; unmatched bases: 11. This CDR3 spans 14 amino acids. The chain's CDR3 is CASRGGERTVEQYF. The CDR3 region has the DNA TGTGCCAGCAGGGGGGGGGAAAGGACTGTCGAGCAGTACTTC.

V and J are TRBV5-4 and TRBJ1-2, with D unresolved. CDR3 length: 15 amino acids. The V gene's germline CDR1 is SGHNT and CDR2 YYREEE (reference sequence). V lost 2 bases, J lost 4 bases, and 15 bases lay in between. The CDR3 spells CASSFFADDLYGYTF. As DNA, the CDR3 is TGTGCCAGCAGCTTTTTTGCAGACGACCTCTATGGCTACACCTTC.

CDR3 region: CASSPAPETQYF. In DNA form, the CDR3 reads TGTGCCAGCAGCCCCGCACCGGAGACCCAGTACTTC. This chain connects TRBV5-8 to TRBJ2-5; no clear D. CDR3 length equals 12 residues. Trimming cost V 4 bases and J 5 bases, with 9 bases left between them. Germline assignment: CDR1 SGHTS and CDR2 YDEGEE.